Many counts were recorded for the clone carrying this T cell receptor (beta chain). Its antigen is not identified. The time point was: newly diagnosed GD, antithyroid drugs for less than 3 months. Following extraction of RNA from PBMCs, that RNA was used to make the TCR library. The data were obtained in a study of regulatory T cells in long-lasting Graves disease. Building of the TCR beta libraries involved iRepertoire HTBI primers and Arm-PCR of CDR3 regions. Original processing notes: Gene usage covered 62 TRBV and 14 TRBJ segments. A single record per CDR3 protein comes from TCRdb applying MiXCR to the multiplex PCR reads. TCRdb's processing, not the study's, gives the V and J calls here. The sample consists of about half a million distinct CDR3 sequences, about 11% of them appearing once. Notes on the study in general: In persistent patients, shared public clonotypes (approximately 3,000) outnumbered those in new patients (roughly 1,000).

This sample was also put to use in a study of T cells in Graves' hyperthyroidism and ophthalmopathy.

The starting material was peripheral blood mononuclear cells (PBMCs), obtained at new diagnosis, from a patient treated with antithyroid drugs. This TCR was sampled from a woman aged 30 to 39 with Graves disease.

The CDR3 is CASSEPKDTEAFF. The CDR3 nucleotides read TGTGCCAGCAGCGAGCCTAAGGATACTGAAGCTTTCTTT. J is TRBJ1-1 and V is TRBV7-9; D gene unclear. This CDR3 region has 13 residues. V was cut by 5 bases and J by 5 bases, with 12 bases left in between. In germline, CDR1 is SEHNR, CDR2 FQNEAQ (reference sequence).